This T cell receptor (beta chain) stems from a study of Tregs in tolerant kidney transplant recipients. The germline V gene has CDR1 KGHSH and CDR2 LQKENI. The CDR3 has 13 amino acids. V dropped 6 bases and J dropped 1 base, with 4 bases sitting between them. This clone was recorded only once. Some clones are missing from TCRdb's copy, which holds only in-frame ones; the method was immunoSEQ multiplex PCR. The sample has about 64,000 clones; under 98% are singletons. The clonotype originates from a human donor who received a combined kidney and bone marrow transplant. The chain joins TRBV18 to TRBJ2-6; no firm D call. This material consisted of Tregs from blood, taken before the transplant. CDR3 amino acids: CASSPSGANVLTF. In DNA, the CDR3 is TGTGCCAGCTCCCCTTCTGGGGCCAACGTCCTGACTTTC.